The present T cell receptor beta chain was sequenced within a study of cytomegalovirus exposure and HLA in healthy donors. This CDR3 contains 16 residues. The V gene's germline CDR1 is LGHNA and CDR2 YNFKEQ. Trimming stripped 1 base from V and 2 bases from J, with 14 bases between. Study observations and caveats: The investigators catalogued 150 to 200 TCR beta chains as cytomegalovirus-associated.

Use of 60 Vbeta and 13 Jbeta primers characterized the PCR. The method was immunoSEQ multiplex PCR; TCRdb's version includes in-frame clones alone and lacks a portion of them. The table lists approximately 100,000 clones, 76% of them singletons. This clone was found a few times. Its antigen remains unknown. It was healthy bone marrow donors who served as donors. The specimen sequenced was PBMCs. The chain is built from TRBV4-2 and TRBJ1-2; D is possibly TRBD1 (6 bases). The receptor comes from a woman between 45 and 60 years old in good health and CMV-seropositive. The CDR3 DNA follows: TGTGCCAGCAGCCAAGTTAGGACAGACGGCAACTATGGCTACACCTTC. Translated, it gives CASSQVRTDGNYGYTF.